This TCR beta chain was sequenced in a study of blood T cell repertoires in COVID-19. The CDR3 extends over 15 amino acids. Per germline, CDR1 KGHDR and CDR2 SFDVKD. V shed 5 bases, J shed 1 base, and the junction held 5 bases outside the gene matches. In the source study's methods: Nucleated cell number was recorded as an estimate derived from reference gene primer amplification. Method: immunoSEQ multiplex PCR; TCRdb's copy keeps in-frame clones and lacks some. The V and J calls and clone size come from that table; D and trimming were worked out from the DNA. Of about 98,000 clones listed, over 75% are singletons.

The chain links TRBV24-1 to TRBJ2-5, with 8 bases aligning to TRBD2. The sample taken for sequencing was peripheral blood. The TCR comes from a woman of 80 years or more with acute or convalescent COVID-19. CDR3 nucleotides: TGTGCCACCAGTGCCCCGGGGGGGGGCCAAGAGACCCAGTACTTC. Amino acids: CATSAPGGGQETQYF.